A single sample gave rise to the 14 T cell receptor beta chains below, sequenced in a study of breast tumors, draining lymph nodes, adjacent tissues. MiXCR, applied by TCRdb to the multiplex PCR reads, yields one record per CDR3 protein. The sample contains nearly 110,000 distinct CDR3 sequences, about 29% of which appear only once. Axillary draining lymph nodes of breast cancer patients supplied the node samples. Sequencing was performed on axillary lymph node tissue. These receptors originate from a female donor with breast cancer. Some clones in this sample may be carry-over from other donors' samples.

This clonotype was picked up many times. The chain has TRBV9 and TRBJ2-5, with 9 bases fitting TRBD2. Germline V gene lookup returns CDR1 SGDLS and CDR2 YYNGEE. CDR3 length equals 15 residues. Unmatched junction bases numbered 4, after V lost 0 bases and J lost 4 bases. DNA of the CDR3: TGTGCCAGCAGCGTAGGAGGGCGGGAGGGAGAGACCCAGTACTTC. Protein: CASSVGGREGETQYF.

The V gene is TRBV12-3 or TRBV12-4, the J gene TRBJ2-1; 10 nucleotides align to TRBD2. There are 17 residues in the CDR3. After removal of 3 bases from V and 8 bases from J, the junction contained 13 bases not matched to a gene. In DNA form, the CDR3 reads TGTGCCAGCAGTTTCGGGGCGGGACTAGCGTACATCGATGAGCAGTTCTTC. It codes for CASSFGAGLAYIDEQFF.

The CDR3 DNA reads TGCAGTGCTGGTTGGGACTTCGGCTACACCTTC. Translating gives CSAGWDFGYTF. The chain recombines TRBV20-1 with TRBJ1-2; possibly TRBD1 for D (5 bases). This CDR3 has 11 residues. V lost 5 bases and J 8 bases, leaving 12 bases between the germline ends. Germline CDR1 reads DFQATT; CDR2 reads SNEGSKA (reference sequence).

The table lists this clonotype with many counts. V usage is TRBV5-8 and J usage is TRBJ2-1, with D uncertain. V was clipped by 0 bases and J by 8 bases, with 12 bases between them. This CDR3 comprises 14 residues. Germline lookup yields CDR1 SGHTS and CDR2 YDEGEE. CDR3 bases: TGTGCCAGCAGCTTGGTCCCCGGTGGGTATGAGCAGTTCTTC. Translation: CASSLVPGGYEQFF.

This clonotype occurred many times. The rearrangement uses TRBV10-3 and TRBJ1-2; D might be TRBD1 (5 bases). The germline CDR1 and CDR2 sequences are ENHRY and SYGVKD. This CDR3 has 12 residues. Trimming took off 11 bases at V and 10 bases at J, with 20 bases between the two ends. CDR3 loop: CASAVWGEDYTF. CDR3 nucleotide sequence: TGTGCCTCCGCGGTGTGGGGCGAAGACTACACCTTC.

This clonotype was counted many times. The CDR3 is CASSSPTSGRPSYEQYF. The CDR3 DNA follows: TGTGCCAGCAGCTCACCGACTAGCGGGAGGCCCTCCTACGAGCAGTACTTC. The genes are TRBV7-9 and TRBJ2-7; 13 positions agree with TRBD2. Germline assignment: CDR1 SEHNR and CDR2 FQNEAQ (reference sequence). The CDR3 totals 17 residues. Trimming cost V 4 bases and J 0 bases; bases outside gene matches: 6.

This chain joins TRBV9 and TRBJ1-5; a weak D match, TRBD1 (6 bases). The CDR3 has 15 residues. The V end was cut by 0 bases, the J end by 10 bases, with 17 bases between. Germline V gene data show CDR1 as SGDLS and CDR2 as YYNGEE. CDR3 coding DNA: TGTGCCAGCAGCGTAGTAGCGGAAGGGGGGCAACCCCAGCATTTT. Amino acids: CASSVVAEGGQPQHF.

Of note for this clonotype: A much larger clonotype is one base distant, so this may be a read error. This CDR3 is CGAVQNTEAFF. The DNA for the CDR3 is TGCGGTGCCGTACAGAACACTGAAGCTTTCTTT. The chain has TRBV20-1 and TRBJ1-1; no reliable D call. Germline CDR1 is DFQATT and CDR2 is SNEGSKA (reference sequence). The CDR3 has 11 amino acids.

This clonotype was observed a few times. This sequence may be a read error, since a much larger clone differs from it by one base. The chain is built from TRBV19 and TRBJ2-1, with 11 bases fitting TRBD2. Germline loops: CDR1 LNHDA, CDR2 SQIVND (reference sequence). This CDR3 contains 17 residues. Here the CDR3 DNA reads TGTGCCAGTAGTATTCCCCTAGCGGGAGGACGCTACAATGAGCAGTCCTTC. Amino acid sequence: CASSIPLAGGRYNEQSF. Filled out from reference TRBV19 and TRBJ2-1, the complete variable domain reads DGGITQSPKYLFRKEGQNVTLSCEQNLNHDAMYWYRQDPGQGLRLIYYSQIVNDFQKGDIAEGYSVSREKKESFPLTVTSAQKNPTAFYLCASSIPLAGGRYNEQSFGPGTRLTVL.

This clonotype showed up just a few times. The chain joins TRBV11-1 to TRBJ1-1, with 8 bases identical to TRBD1. From germline, CDR1 is SGHAT and CDR2 FQDESV (reference sequence). The CDR3 runs 14 residues. V was clipped by 5 bases and J by 4 bases; unmatched bases: 6. As DNA, the CDR3 is TGTGCCAGCAGCCGACAGGGGCCTAGCACTGAAGCTTTCTTT. Translation gives CASSRQGPSTEAFF.

This clonotype was seen repeatedly, ten times or more. The chain joins TRBV7-9 to TRBJ2-2; D unclear. The V gene's germline CDR1 is SEHNR and CDR2 FQNEAQ (reference sequence). V dropped 6 bases and J dropped 5 bases, with 10 bases sitting between them. The CDR3 consists of 13 residues. DNA for the CDR3: TGTGCCAGCAGTCCCCAGGTTACCGGGGAGCTGTTTTTT. It yields the protein CASSPQVTGELFF.

This clonotype was counted at least ten times. The gene calls are TRBV7-6 and TRBJ2-2; weak D call: TRBD2 (6 bases). V lost 7 bases and J 3 bases, leaving 15 bases between the germline ends. The V gene's germline CDR1 is SGHVS and CDR2 FNYEAQ. The CDR3 length is 15 residues. CDR3 DNA: TGTGCCAGCACTATGAGCGGCGGGGACACCGGGGAGCTGTTTTTT. Protein: CASTMSGGDTGELFF.

The J gene is TRBJ1-1, the V gene TRBV30; no clear D gene. Trimming removed 3 bases from V and 5 bases from J, with 7 bases in between. CDR1 and CDR2 (germline): GTSNPN, SVGIG (reference sequence). This CDR3 is 11 amino acids long. CDR3 in DNA: TGTGCCTGGAGCCCCCGGACTGAAGCTTTCTTT. Encoded protein: CAWSPRTEAFF.

In this sample, this clonotype turned up many times. The V call is TRBV12-3 or TRBV12-4, the J call TRBJ1-5; D uncertain. V lost 4 bases and J lost 7, with 14 bases in between. CDR3 size: 14 residues. The CDR3 DNA reads as TGTGCCAGCAGTTCAAACATGGGAAGGCAGCCCCAGCATTTT. Translation gives CASSSNMGRQPQHF.